The 23 T cell receptor beta chains below come from one sample, sequenced in a study of control samples from healthy donors and cancer patients. The data were produced by immunoSEQ multiplex PCR, yet TCRdb's version contains in-frame clones alone and is incomplete. Of 120,000 or so clones listed, roughly 91% are singletons. The specimen sequenced was blood. These receptors were taken from a man in his forties in good health.

The chain combines TRBV10-1 with TRBJ1-5; possible D gene TRBD1, 6 bases. Germline V gene data show CDR1 as WNHNN and CDR2 as SYGVQD (reference sequence). CDR3 size: 15 residues. Trimming stripped 4 bases from V and 2 bases from J, with 12 bases between. The CDR3 protein is CASSAWGQGNQPQHF. The CDR3 region has the DNA TGCGCCAGCAGTGCTTGGGGGCAGGGCAATCAGCCCCAGCATTTT.

This clone was counted only a few times. This CDR3 is also generated by other DNA sequences in the sample. The V and J genes are TRBV19 and TRBJ2-2; D is perhaps TRBD1 or TRBD2 (5 bases each). Trimming stripped 5 bases from V and 0 bases from J, with 13 bases between. The CDR3 loop spans 16 amino acids. The germline gives CDR1 LNHDA, CDR2 SQIVND (reference sequence). CDR3 sequence reads: CASSSGGGANTGELFF. The CDR3 DNA reads as TGTGCCAGTAGTTCAGGTGGGGGAGCGAACACCGGGGAGCTGTTTTTT.

The rearrangement links TRBV30 to TRBJ1-5, with D possibly matching TRBD1 (5 bases). The germline V and J ends were trimmed by 0 bases and 3 bases, with 12 bases remaining between them. The CDR3 runs to 15 residues. In germline, CDR1 is GTSNPN, CDR2 SVGIG (reference sequence). The CDR3 DNA sequence: TGTGCCTGGAGTGTGGGGCAGGGCCTCAATCAGCCCCAGCATTTT. Protein product: CAWSVGQGLNQPQHF.

The CDR3 spells CASSRQTGPRVGTEAFF. CDR3 DNA sequence: TGTGCCAGCAGCAGACAAACAGGGCCAAGAGTTGGCACTGAAGCTTTCTTT. The chain couples TRBV21-1 to TRBJ1-1; the table assigns TRBD1, which was not confirmed against the DNA. TRBV21-1 is annotated as a pseudogene. The CDR3 loop spans 17 amino acids.

The chain recombines TRBV15 with TRBJ1-2; no clear D gene. Germline V gene data show CDR1 as LNHNV and CDR2 as YYDKDF (reference sequence). The CDR3 is made up of 15 amino acids. The ends were cut back, 1 base at V and 0 bases at J, with 9 bases in the middle. In nucleotides, the CDR3 is TGTGCCACCAGCAGAGGAAAGGGCCCTAACTATGGCTACACCTTC. Its translation: CATSRGKGPNYGYTF.

The V and J genes are TRBV21-1 and TRBJ2-5; no check of the table's D call, TRBD2, against the DNA was made. TRBV21-1 is listed as a pseudogene. The CDR3 covers 14 residues. The CDR3, as DNA: TGTGCCAGCAGCAAAGTTAGCATAATGAAGACCCAGTACTTC. Translating it yields CASSKVSIMKTQYF.

V and J are TRBV7-2 and TRBJ1-2; D may be TRBD1 (6 bases). This CDR3 is 15 amino acids long. Germline V lookup: CDR1 SGHTA, CDR2 FQGNSA. Deletions cut 0 bases from V and 2 bases from J, with 10 bases between. CDR3 nucleotide sequence: TGTGCCAGCAGCTTAGCGGGGGCGCAAAACTATGGCTACACCTTC. Translation gives CASSLAGAQNYGYTF. Supplemented by reference TRBV7-2 and TRBJ1-2, the full variable domain reads GAGVSQSPSNKVTEKGKDVELRCDPISGHTALYWYRQSLGQGLEFLIYFQGNSAPDKSGLPSDRFSAERTGGSVSTLTIQRTQQEDSAVYLCASSLAGAQNYGYTFGSGTRLTVV.

This clone was recorded only once. The chain carries TRBV5-1 and TRBJ1-4, with D possibly being TRBD1 (6 bases). This CDR3 comprises 16 residues. Trimming shortened V by 5 bases and J by 8 bases, and 22 bases separated the two germline ends. Per the germline V gene, CDR1 is SGHRS and CDR2 is YFSETQ. CDR3 DNA sequence: TGCGCCAGCAGTTTTCTGGGTAGGGTAGGGGGAGAAAAACTGTTTTTT. This encodes CASSFLGRVGGEKLFF.

This sequence joins TRBV13 and TRBJ2-1; 9 positions agree with TRBD1. The CDR3 sequence is 15 residues long. Germline CDR1 reads PRHDT; CDR2 reads FYEKMQ (reference sequence). V lost 1 base to trimming and J lost 6 bases; unmatched junction nucleotides: 4. CDR3 DNA: TGTGCCAGCAGCTTAGCGGGACAGGGTCGCAATGAGCAGTTCTTC. The encoded protein is CASSLAGQGRNEQFF.

The sample holds a few counts of this clone. The chain uses TRBV7-9 and TRBJ1-5, with D maybe TRBD1 (5 bases). V was shortened by 1 base and J by 3 bases, with 10 bases between the two germline ends. Germline CDR1 reads SEHNR; CDR2 reads FQNEAQ (reference sequence). The CDR3 has 15 residues. The CDR3 reads CASSLGDGFNQPQHF. CDR3 sequence (DNA): TGTGCCAGCAGCTTAGGGGACGGCTTCAATCAGCCCCAGCATTTT.

CDR3 DNA: TGTGCCAGCAGTTTGACTAGCGGGGGGCCGGGGTTGGTGTTCTTC. Translation: CASSLTSGGPGLVFF. The rearrangement joins TRBV27 to TRBJ2-1, with 13 bases identical to TRBD2. Per the germline V gene, CDR1 is MNHEY and CDR2 is SMNVEV (reference sequence). The CDR3 extends over 15 amino acids. V lost 3 bases, J lost 15 bases, and 11 bases stayed unmatched.

This clone was seen once. V gene TRBV3-1 (or the pseudogene TRBV3-2) combines with J gene TRBJ2-5; D possibly corresponds to TRBD1 (5 bases). The CDR3 spans 14 residues. Germline assignment: CDR1 LGHDT and CDR2 YNNKEL (reference sequence). V lost 0 bases, J lost 5 bases, and 10 bases lay in between. CDR3 in amino acids: CASSQDRGFETQYF. DNA for the CDR3: TGTGCCAGCAGCCAAGATAGGGGATTCGAGACCCAGTACTTC.

This rearrangement joins TRBV3-1 (or the pseudogene TRBV3-2) to TRBJ1-6; no firm D call. CDR1 LGHDT and CDR2 YNNKEL come from the germline V gene (reference sequence). The CDR3 is 14 amino acids. Trimming took 1 base from V and 13 from J, leaving 14 bases between them. The CDR3: CASSQVYGFGPLHF. CDR3 bases: TGTGCCAGCAGCCAAGTATACGGCTTTGGGCCCCTCCACTTT.

This chain uses TRBV12-3 or TRBV12-4 with TRBJ2-5; D is unresolved. The CDR3 is made up of 13 amino acids. Trimming left V 3 bases short and J 1 base short, with 6 bases between. The CDR3 region is CASSFSPQETQYF. The CDR3 coding sequence is TGTGCCAGCAGTTTCAGTCCCCAAGAGACCCAGTACTTC.

The chain recombines TRBV19 with TRBJ1-5, with 10 bases fitting TRBD1. Germline V gene sequence: CDR1 LNHDA, CDR2 SQIVND (reference sequence). This CDR3 has 16 amino acids. V shed 4 bases, J shed 4 bases, and the junction held 7 bases outside the gene matches. CDR3 coding DNA: TGTGCCAGTAGTACATTCCCGGGACAGGGGAATCAGCCCCAGCATTTT. Translated: CASSTFPGQGNQPQHF.

This clone was counted only a few times. V and J are TRBV6-1 and TRBJ2-3; no firm D call. Trimming removed 1 base from V and 2 bases from J, with 10 bases in between. The CDR3 is made up of 15 amino acids. Germline V gene lookup returns CDR1 MNHNS and CDR2 SASEGT. CDR3 nucleotide sequence: TGTGCCAGCAGTGAAGGGGTCGGCTCCACAGATACGCAGTATTTT. This translates into CASSEGVGSTDTQYF.

A few counts support this clone. The CDR3 bases are TGTGCCAGCAGCTTAGAAGGGATGGGCACTGAAGCTTTCTTT. It specifies CASSLEGMGTEAFF. The V gene is TRBV7-9, the J gene TRBJ1-1, with no clear D. The CDR3 has 14 amino acids. Per germline, CDR1 SEHNR and CDR2 FQNEAQ (reference sequence). The V gene lost 1 base and the J gene lost 4 bases, with 10 bases spanning the gap.

J is TRBJ1-2 and V is TRBV21-1; TRBD1, the D gene given by the table, was not confirmed from the DNA. TRBV21-1 is recorded as a pseudogene. The CDR3 totals 16 residues. Here the CDR3 DNA reads TGTGCCAGCAGCAAAACTAAGACAGGCAACGGCTATGGCTACACCTTC. The encoded protein is CASSKTKTGNGYGYTF.

This chain uses TRBV5-1 with TRBJ1-1; 9 bases agree with TRBD1. CDR3 length equals 16 residues. J gave up 0 bases and V 4 bases, and 7 bases lay outside the gene matches. Per germline, CDR1 SGHRS and CDR2 YFSETQ. The CDR3 bases are TGCGCCAGCAGCCGGACAGGGGAATTGATGAACACTGAAGCTTTCTTT. It codes for CASSRTGELMNTEAFF.

This chain joins TRBV11-3 and TRBJ2-7; D gene unclear. CDR3 size: 18 residues. The germline gives CDR1 SGHNT, CDR2 YENEEA. The germline V and J ends were trimmed by 5 bases and 3 bases, with 26 bases remaining between them. The CDR3 region is CASSLTGGVTRSFYEQYF. CDR3 DNA: TGTGCCAGCAGCCTAACGGGTGGGGTGACTCGTTCCTTCTACGAGCAGTACTTC.

This clone was seen only once. The chain has TRBV15 and TRBJ1-6; D unclear. This CDR3 has 14 residues. Germline CDR1 is LNHNV and CDR2 is YYDKDF (reference sequence). Trimming took 5 bases from V and 0 from J, leaving 5 bases between them. The CDR3 coding sequence is TGTGCCACCAGCGGGAGCTCCTATAATTCACCCCTCCACTTT. Amino acid sequence: CATSGSSYNSPLHF.

This clone was detected only a few times. The chain couples TRBV7-2 to TRBJ1-4, with TRBD1 identical over 8 bases. Germline V gene sequence: CDR1 SGHTA, CDR2 FQGNSA. This CDR3 is 15 amino acids long. The trim removed 5 bases at V and 5 bases at J, leaving 7 bases unmatched. The CDR3 sequence is CASSPRTGMNEKLFF. For the CDR3, the DNA is TGTGCCAGCAGCCCCCGGACAGGGATGAATGAAAAACTGTTTTTT.

The rearrangement uses TRBV10-3 and TRBJ1-5, with D hard to call. The V gene's germline CDR1 is ENHRY and CDR2 SYGVKD. CDR3 length: 13 amino acids. The V end lost 0 bases, the J end lost 5 bases, and 5 bases lay between the germline ends. The CDR3 sequence is CAISESHDQPQHF. In DNA, the CDR3 is TGTGCCATCAGTGAGTCTCATGATCAGCCCCAGCATTTT.